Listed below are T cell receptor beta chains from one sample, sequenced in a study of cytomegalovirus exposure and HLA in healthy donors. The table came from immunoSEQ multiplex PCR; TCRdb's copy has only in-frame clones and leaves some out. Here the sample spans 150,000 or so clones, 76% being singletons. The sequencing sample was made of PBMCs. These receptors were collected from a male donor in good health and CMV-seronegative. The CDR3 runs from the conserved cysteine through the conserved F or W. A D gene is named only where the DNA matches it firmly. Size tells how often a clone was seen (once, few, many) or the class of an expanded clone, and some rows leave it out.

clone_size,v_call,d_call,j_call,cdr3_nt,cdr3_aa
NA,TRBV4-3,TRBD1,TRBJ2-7,TGCGCCAGCAGCCAAGAGGCGATCGGACAGGGGATCCACGAGCAGTACTTC,CASSQEAIGQGIHEQYF
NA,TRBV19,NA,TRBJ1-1,TGTGCCAGTAGTATCCGCACTACAGGTTTGAACACTGAAGCTTTCTTT,CASSIRTTGLNTEAFF
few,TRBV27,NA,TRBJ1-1,TGTGCCAGCAGTTTATCCCACAGGAACACTGAAGCTTTCTTT,CASSLSHRNTEAFF
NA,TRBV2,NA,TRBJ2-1,TGTGCCAGCAGTGAGGTAGCTTCCTACAATGAGCAGTTCTTC,CASSEVASYNEQFF
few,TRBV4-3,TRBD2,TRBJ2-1,TGCGCCAGCAGCCCGGGACTAGCGGAGTACAATGAGCAGTTCTTC,CASSPGLAEYNEQFF
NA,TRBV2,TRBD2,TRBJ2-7,TGTGCCAGCAGTGAATCTGAAGGACTAGCCCACGAGCAGTACTTC,CASSESEGLAHEQYF
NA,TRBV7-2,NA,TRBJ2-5,TGTGCCAGCAGCTTAGCCCCAGGAGGGGCCAGGGAGACCCAGTACTTC,CASSLAPGGARETQYF
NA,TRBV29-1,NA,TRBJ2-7,TGCAGCGTTGGAAGCGGCGACGAGCAGTACTTC,CSVGSGDEQYF
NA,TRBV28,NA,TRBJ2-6,TGTGCCAGCAATCCAAACCGGGACAATTTAGACGGGGCCAACGTCCTGACTTTC,CASNPNRDNLDGANVLTF
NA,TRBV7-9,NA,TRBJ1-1,TGTGCCAGCAGCTCGACCTCTATAACCGGGACACTGAACACTGAAGCTTTCTTT,CASSSTSITGTLNTEAFF
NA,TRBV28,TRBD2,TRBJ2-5,TGTGCCAGCAGTTCCCCCACAGCGGGGCGCGGGGAGACCCAGTACTTC,CASSSPTAGRGETQYF
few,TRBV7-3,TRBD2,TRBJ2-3,TGTGCCAGCAGCCCTGGGGGGGGGAATACGCAGTATTTT,CASSPGGGNTQYF
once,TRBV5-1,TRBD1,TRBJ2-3,TGCGCCAGCAGCCTCCAAGGACAGGGCGCAGATACGCAGTATTTT,CASSLQGQGADTQYF
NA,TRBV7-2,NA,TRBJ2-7,TGTGCCAGCAGCTCTTCGAGCTCCTACGAGCAGTACTTC,CASSSSSSYEQYF
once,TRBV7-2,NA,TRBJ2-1,TGTGCCAGCAGCCTGTCTCTAGTGAATGAGCAGTTCTTC,CASSLSLVNEQFF
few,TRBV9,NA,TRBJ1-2,TGTGCCAGCAGCGTAGCCCGGGGTCTTAACTATGGCTACACCTTC,CASSVARGLNYGYTF
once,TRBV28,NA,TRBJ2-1,TGTGCCAGCAGTTTATACAGGGTTAGTGCCTACAATGAGCAGTTCTTC,CASSLYRVSAYNEQFF
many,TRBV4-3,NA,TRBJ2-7,TGCGCCAGCAGCCAAGGGTTAGAGGGCAGCGAGCAGTACTTC,CASSQGLEGSEQYF
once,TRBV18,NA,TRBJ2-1,TGTGCCAGCTCCGCAGGCAAGCGGGTAGTTTTGGATGAGCAGTTCTTC,CASSAGKRVVLDEQFF
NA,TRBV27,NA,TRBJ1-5,TGTGCCAGCAGTTTGTTAGGCGGGGGTCAGCCCCAGCATTTT,CASSLLGGGQPQHF
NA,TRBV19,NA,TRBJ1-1,TGTGCCAGTAGTAAAACGGACAGAAGGAACACTGAAGCTTTCTTT,CASSKTDRRNTEAFF
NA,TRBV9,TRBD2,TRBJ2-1,TGTGCCAGCAGCGTAGGCGCTAGCGGGACATACAATGAGCAGTTCTTC,CASSVGASGTYNEQFF
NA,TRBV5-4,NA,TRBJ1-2,TGTGCCAGCAGCCTTCCAGGGTCAGTAGGCGGAATCTATGGCTACACCTTC,CASSLPGSVGGIYGYTF
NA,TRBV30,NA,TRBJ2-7,TGTGCCTGGAGCGCGGTGAGCTCCTACGAGCAGTACTTC,CAWSAVSSYEQYF
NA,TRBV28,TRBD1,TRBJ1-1,TGTGCCAGCAGTGACAGGGGGCGAGGGAACACTGAAGCTTTCTTT,CASSDRGRGNTEAFF
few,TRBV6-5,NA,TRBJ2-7,TGTGCCAGCAGTTTAAGAGGGGGAAAGTTGTCCTACGAGCAGTACTTC,CASSLRGGKLSYEQYF